Following are 20 T cell receptor beta chains from one sample sequenced in a study of molecular identifiers for immune sequencing clone quantification. TCRdb re-derived calls from the PCR reads in MiXCR, one entry per CDR3 protein. Counted here are around 460,000 distinct CDR3 sequences, around 23% occurring once; the ten biggest clones make up about 0.75%. What was sequenced was naive CD8+ T cells from blood, with Jurkat cell RNA spiked in. Regarding subset: FACS-sorted CD8+CD4-CCR7+CD45RA+ naive T cells. Receptor source: a human donor in good health. Some libraries in this study had Jurkat cell RNA spiked in.

The rearrangement links TRBV7-2 to TRBJ2-7; D unclear. Trimming removed 1 base at V and 4 bases at J, with 11 bases between. The germline CDR1 and CDR2 sequences are SGHTA and FQGNSA. The CDR3 totals 14 residues. This CDR3 reads CASSLEPVLYEQYF. CDR3 DNA: TGTGCCAGCAGCTTAGAACCCGTTCTTTACGAGCAGTACTTC.

The rearrangement joins TRBV6-2 or TRBV6-3 to TRBJ2-7, with TRBD2 identical over 10 bases. This CDR3 contains 15 residues. Germline V CDR1 and CDR2: MNHEY, SVGEGT. The J segment lost 9 bases and the V segment lost 8 bases, leaving 16 bases of the junction unmatched. CDR3 sequence reads: CASRPSGLAGAAQYF. The CDR3 region has the DNA TGTGCCAGCCGCCCCTCCGGGCTAGCGGGGGCCGCGCAGTACTTC.

Concerning this clonotype itself: This may stem from a read error, because a much larger clone lies one nucleotide away. J is TRBJ2-7 and V is TRBV5-5; D not resolved. The CDR3 has 15 amino acids. Trimming shortened V by 0 bases and J by 5 bases, and 15 bases separated the two germline ends. CDR1 is SGHKS, CDR2 YYEKEE, per germline (reference sequence). The CDR3 here is CASSLEHPPSDEQYF. CDR3 DNA: TGTGCCAGCAGCTTGGAACACCCGCCGTCAGACGAGCAGTACTTC. Based on the CDR3 plus reference TRBV5-5 and TRBJ2-7, the full variable domain is DAGVTQSPTHLIKTRGQQVTLRCSPISGHKSVSWYQQVLGQGPQFIFQYYEKEERGRGNFPDRFSARQFPNYSSELNVNALLLGDSALYLCASSLEHPPSDEQYFGPGTRLTVT.

This clonotype was detected ten times or more. The chain uses TRBV6-2 or TRBV6-3 and TRBJ1-1, with TRBD1 matching 9 bases. Losses at the gene ends were 5 bases for V and 4 bases for J; bases not matched to a gene: 5. The CDR3 consists of 14 residues. Germline loops: CDR1 MNHEY, CDR2 SVGEGT. This CDR3 is CASSLRDRATEAFF. The CDR3 DNA sequence: TGTGCCAGCAGTCTCCGGGACAGGGCCACTGAAGCTTTCTTT.

As regards this clonotype: Since a much larger clone is just one base distant, this may be a read error. J is TRBJ2-5 and V is TRBV7-9; D is undetermined. CDR1 is SEHNR, CDR2 FQNEAQ, per germline (reference sequence). V was trimmed by 4 bases and J by 1 base, leaving 10 bases between them. This CDR3 region has 14 residues. CDR3 in DNA: TGTGCCAGCAGCTCGGCAGACGTCCAAGAGACCCAGTACTTC. Its protein product is CASSSADVQETQYF.

This clonotype was observed a handful of times. A much larger clone differs by one base, so this may be a read error. Likely a read error: the CDR3 ends without its conserved phenylalanine or tryptophan. The chain carries TRBV7-9 and TRBJ2-3, with D hard to call. Trimming stripped 6 bases from V and 2 bases from J, with 9 bases between. Germline assignment: CDR1 SEHNR and CDR2 FQNEAQ (reference sequence). The CDR3 runs to 13 residues. The CDR3 bases are TGTGCCAGCAGTCTAGAGCACACAGATACGCAGTATTCT. It translates to CASSLEHTDTQYS.

The chain couples TRBV7-9 to TRBJ2-3, with TRBD2 matching 14 bases. The length of the CDR3 is 17 residues. V dropped 9 bases and J dropped 2; count of bases not matched to a gene: 10. Looked up from germline, CDR1 is SEHNR and CDR2 is FQNEAQ (reference sequence). The CDR3 here is CASDGSGLAGATDTQYF. CDR3 in DNA: TGTGCCAGTGATGGTTCGGGACTAGCGGGAGCCACAGATACGCAGTATTTT.

This clonotype appeared many times. This rearrangement joins TRBV28 to TRBJ2-7, with TRBD2 matching 9 bases. V lost 7 bases to trimming and J lost 3 bases; unmatched junction nucleotides: 10. CDR3 length equals 15 residues. Germline CDR1 is MDHEN and CDR2 is SYDVKM. The CDR3 sequence is CASTDGTSLVYEQYF. The CDR3 region has the DNA TGTGCCAGCACTGACGGGACTAGCCTAGTCTACGAGCAGTACTTC.

This chain links TRBV7-9 with TRBJ2-1; no firm D call. The V gene lost 7 bases and the J gene lost 4 bases, with 14 bases spanning the gap. There are 14 residues in the CDR3. The germline V gene has CDR1 SEHNR and CDR2 FQNEAQ (reference sequence). The DNA of the CDR3 is TGTGCCAGCACCCCGCCACTCTCATACAATGAGCAGTTCTTC. This encodes CASTPPLSYNEQFF.

This clonotype was found many times. The chain recombines TRBV28 with TRBJ2-7, with a weak D call TRBD2 (7 bases). The CDR3 runs to 13 residues. Trimming cost V 10 bases and J 2 bases, with 15 bases left between them. The germline V gene has CDR1 MDHEN and CDR2 SYDVKM. DNA for the CDR3: TGTGCCACCTGGGGAGGGGGTCCCTACGAGCAGTACTTC. Encoded protein: CATWGGGPYEQYF.

In this sample, this clonotype turned up a few times. The chain uses TRBV15 and TRBJ2-1; 7 positions agree with TRBD2. CDR1 LNHNV and CDR2 YYDKDF come from the germline V gene (reference sequence). After removal of 1 base from V and 8 bases from J, the junction contained 11 bases not matched to a gene. This CDR3 has 16 residues. CDR3 residues: CATSRAEGGRRDEQFF. CDR3 DNA: TGTGCCACCAGCAGAGCAGAGGGAGGGAGAAGGGATGAGCAGTTCTTC.

This clonotype was picked up one time. A clone one base away is much larger, so this may be a read error. The chain is built from TRBV4-1 and TRBJ2-5; TRBD2 agrees at 7 bases. CDR3 length equals 16 residues. Per the germline V gene, CDR1 is MGHRA and CDR2 is YSYEKL. V was pared by 1 base and J by 5 bases, with 10 bases of the junction left unmatched. CDR3 sequence: CASSQAPGLSDETQYF. The CDR3 nucleotides read TGCGCCAGCAGCCAAGCGCCGGGACTATCTGATGAGACCCAGTACTTC.

This clonotype was recorded many times. The rearrangement joins TRBV29-1 to TRBJ2-1; D assignment may be TRBD1 or TRBD2 (5 bases each). The CDR3 runs to 15 residues. Trimming pared 3 bases from V and 16 bases from J, leaving 28 bases between. Looked up from germline, CDR1 is SQVTM and CDR2 is ANQGSEA. CDR3 sequence reads: CSVEGVGTPSHTRFF. As DNA, the CDR3 is TGCAGCGTTGAGGGAGTCGGGACGCCAAGCCATACCCGTTTCTTC.

Concerning this clonotype: Since a much larger clone is just one base distant, this may be a read error. The chain carries TRBV27 and TRBJ1-1; 7 bases match TRBD1. The CDR3 is 14 amino acids. The V segment lost 6 bases and the J segment 6 bases; nucleotides outside the gene matches: 10. Germline V lookup: CDR1 MNHEY, CDR2 SMNVEV (reference sequence). The CDR3 loop is CASRTILTGAEAFF. The CDR3 nucleotides read TGTGCCAGCAGGACAATATTAACAGGGGCTGAAGCTTTCTTT.

This clonotype was detected a few times. It may be a read error: a sequence one base away is much more abundant. The rearrangement links TRBV29-1 to TRBJ2-2; 8 bases map to TRBD1. CDR3 length: 13 residues. Germline V CDR1 and CDR2: SQVTM, ANQGSEA. The CDR3 region is CSSYRGNTGELVF. DNA for the CDR3: TGCAGCAGTTACAGGGGGAACACCGGGGAGCTGGTTTTT.

Notes on this clonotype: A much larger clone differs from this one at a single base, so this may be a read error. This CDR3 is missing its conserved last phenylalanine or tryptophan, likely due to a read error. V gene TRBV4-1 combines with J gene TRBJ2-7, with D perhaps being TRBD1 or TRBD2 (5 bases each). Germline V CDR1 and CDR2: MGHRA, YSYEKL. CDR3 length: 13 amino acids. The V gene lost 5 bases and the J gene lost 3 bases, with 11 bases spanning the gap. The CDR3 region has the DNA TGCGCCAGCAGCAGGGGACCCGGCTACGAGCAGTACTCC. Amino acid sequence: CASSRGPGYEQYS.

The sample holds a few counts of this clonotype. The rearrangement uses TRBV21-1 and TRBJ1-4. TRBV21-1 is an annotated pseudogene. The length of the CDR3 is 13 residues. The CDR3 region has the DNA TGTGCCAGCCTGCGGGGTCAGAATGAAAAACTGTTTTTT. Translated: CASLRGQNEKLFF.

This sequence joins TRBV27 and TRBJ1-4, with TRBD1 matching over 7 bases. J was trimmed by 6 bases and V by 5 bases; bases with no gene match: 12. CDR3 length equals 16 residues. The V gene's germline CDR1 is MNHEY and CDR2 SMNVEV (reference sequence). The DNA of the CDR3 is TGTGCCAGCAGTGGAAGAAGGGGGCGCGGGGATGAAAAACTGTTTTTT. It yields the protein CASSGRRGRGDEKLFF. The entire variable domain, with the rest obtained from reference TRBV27 and TRBJ1-4, is as follows: EAQVTQNPRYLITVTGKKLTVTCSQNMNHEYMSWYRQDPGLGLRQIYYSMNVEVTDKGDVPEGYKVSRKEKRNFPLILESPSPNQTSLYFCASSGRRGRGDEKLFFGSGTQLSVL.

This clonotype was seen repeatedly, ten times or more. V is TRBV7-9 and J is TRBJ2-3; no clear D. V lost 2 bases to trimming and J lost 4 bases, with 10 bases between them. In germline, CDR1 is SEHNR, CDR2 FQNEAQ (reference sequence). The CDR3 has 14 residues. The CDR3 DNA reads as TGTGCCAGCAGCTTATACCAGTCGGCAGATACGCAGTATTTT. It specifies CASSLYQSADTQYF.

This clonotype was detected ten times or more. This rearrangement joins TRBV12-3 or TRBV12-4 to TRBJ2-3; tentatively, D is TRBD2 (6 bases). This CDR3 is built from 15 residues. Between the trimmed V and J ends, which lost 3 bases and 4 bases, there was a span of 14 bases. CDR3 protein: CASSLEEGQADTQYF. The CDR3, as DNA: TGTGCCAGCAGTTTGGAGGAGGGCCAGGCAGATACGCAGTATTTT.